The 3 T cell receptor beta chains reported below all come from one sample, sequenced in a study of shared clonotypes between healthy human individuals. Here immunoSEQ multiplex PCR was the method, and the copy in TCRdb shows in-frame clones only, minus some. The sample has hundreds of thousands of clones, around 77% seen once. The material sequenced was PBMCs. These receptor sequences come from a woman aged 40 to 50 in good health. Some clones in this sample may be carry-over from other donors' samples.

The V gene is TRBV9, the J gene TRBJ1-1; no reliable D call. The V end was cut by 0 bases, the J end by 3 bases, with 6 bases between. CDR1 SGDLS and CDR2 YYNGEE come from the germline V gene. The CDR3 runs 13 residues. The CDR3 nucleotides are TGTGCCAGCAGCGTAGCGCTGGACACTGAAGCTTTCTTT. Amino acids: CASSVALDTEAFF.

The J gene is TRBJ2-1, the V gene TRBV7-3; 10 bases line up with TRBD2. CDR3 size: 15 residues. V lost 5 bases, J lost 5 bases, and 6 bases stayed unmatched. Germline CDR1 SGHTA, CDR2 FQGTGA. CDR3 protein: CASSHGTSENNEQFF. The CDR3 DNA sequence: TGTGCCAGCAGCCACGGGACTAGCGAAAACAATGAGCAGTTCTTC.

This chain links TRBV30 with TRBJ2-7, with D tentatively TRBD1 (6 bases). The CDR3 is 13 residues long. Germline values: CDR1 GTSNPN, CDR2 SVGIG (reference sequence). Trimming pared 7 bases from V and 0 bases from J, leaving 13 bases between. The CDR3 loop reads CAYSRGSSYEQYF. The CDR3 coding sequence is TGTGCCTACTCCAGGGGCAGCTCCTACGAGCAGTACTTC. Together with reference TRBV30 and TRBJ2-7, the CDR3 gives the full variable domain: SQTIHQWPATLVQPVGSPLSLECTVEGTSNPNLYWYRQAAGRGLQLLFYSVGIGQISSEVPQNLSASRPQDRQFILSSKKLLLSDSGFYLCAYSRGSSYEQYFGPGTRLTVT.